The clone carrying this TCR beta chain has just a few counts. Its target is not known. The sequenced template was cDNA made from the entire isolated RNA. Repertoires were generated with immunoSEQ multiplex PCR, while TCRdb's copy carries only in-frame clones and drops some. The sample gives roughly 330,000 clones, about 14% of which show up once; roughly 0.015% is in the top ten. The data were taken from a study of beta chain features in type 1 diabetes. In the study overall: Age and gender were similar between patients and healthy donors, as were cell yields. Overall study findings and caveats: Among patients with Type 1 diabetes, TCRB CDR3s were moderately but significantly shorter in every one of the four CD4+ subsets. Within patients, naive, central memory and Treg TCRB repertoires seemed more similar than within healthy donors.

The CDR3 spans 19 residues. J lost 5 bases, V lost 0 bases, and 20 bases had no gene match. CDR1 is SGHRS, CDR2 YFSETQ, per germline. Each of the CD4+ naive, central memory, regulatory and stem cell-like memory populations was sorted via CD45RO/CCR7/CD25/CD127/CD95/CD27. The rearrangement uses TRBV5-1 and TRBJ2-7; 7 bases are shared with TRBD1. Sequencing was carried out using naive CD4+ T cells from blood. The source is a woman aged 18-35 years with type 1 diabetes. CDR3 nucleotides: TGCGCCAGCAGCTTGGCCTTGCCATTTTCCGGGACAGCGGAGGACGAGCAGTACTTC. Its protein product is CASSLALPFSGTAEDEQYF.